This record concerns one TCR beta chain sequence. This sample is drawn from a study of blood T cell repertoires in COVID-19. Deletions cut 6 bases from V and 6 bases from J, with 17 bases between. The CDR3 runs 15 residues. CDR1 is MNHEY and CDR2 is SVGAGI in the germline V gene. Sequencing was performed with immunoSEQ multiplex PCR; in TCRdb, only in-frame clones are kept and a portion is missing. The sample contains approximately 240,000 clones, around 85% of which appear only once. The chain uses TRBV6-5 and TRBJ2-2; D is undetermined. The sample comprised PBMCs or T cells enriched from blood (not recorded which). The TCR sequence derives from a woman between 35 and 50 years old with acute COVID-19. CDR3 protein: CASSPYRSAPGELFF. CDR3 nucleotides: TGTGCCAGCAGCCCCTACCGATCCGCTCCCGGGGAGCTGTTTTTT.